This T cell receptor beta chain was obtained from a study of cytomegalovirus exposure and HLA in healthy donors. Study findings and constraints: In vitro checks showed that a few CMV-associated chains really do target CMV antigens. Presence/absence analyses took donor sequencing depth as roughly uniform. The productive fraction for most TCR beta V segments was about 87% or about 30% in an earlier analysis.

The PCR was carried out with 60 Vbeta primers and 13 Jbeta primers. The repertoire was sequenced with immunoSEQ multiplex PCR; TCRdb's copy has only in-frame clones and lacks some. This listing includes about 84,000 clones. Germline CDR1 is LGHNA and CDR2 is YNFKEQ. Unmatched junction bases numbered 4, after V lost 5 bases and J lost 1 base. The CDR3 length is 16 residues. About this clone: Its antigen is not identified.

All donors participated as healthy donors of bone marrow. V is TRBV4-2 and J is TRBJ2-3, with 12 bases fitting TRBD2. The sequenced sample was PBMCs. This clonotype was obtained from a man aged 45-60 years in good health and CMV-seronegative. The CDR3 DNA follows: TGTGCCAGCAGCTTCCGGACTAGCGGGGGCACAGATACGCAGTATTTT. Its translation: CASSFRTSGGTDTQYF.